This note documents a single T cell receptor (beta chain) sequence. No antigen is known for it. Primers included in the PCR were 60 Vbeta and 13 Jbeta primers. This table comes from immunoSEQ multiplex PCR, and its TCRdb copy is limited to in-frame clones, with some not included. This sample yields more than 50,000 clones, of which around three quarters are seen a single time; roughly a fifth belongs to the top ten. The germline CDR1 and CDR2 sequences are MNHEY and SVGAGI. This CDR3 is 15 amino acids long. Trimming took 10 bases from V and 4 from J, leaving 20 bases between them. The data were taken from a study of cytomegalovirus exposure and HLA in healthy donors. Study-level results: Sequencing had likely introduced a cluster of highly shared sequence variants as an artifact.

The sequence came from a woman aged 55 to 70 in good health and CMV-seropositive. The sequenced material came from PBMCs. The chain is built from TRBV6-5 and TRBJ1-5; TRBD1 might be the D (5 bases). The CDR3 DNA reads TGTGCCACCCTCCGAAGGGGAAGTGAGAATCAGCCCCAGCATTTT. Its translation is CATLRRGSENQPQHF.